The 26 T cell receptor beta chains presented below share a single source sample, sequenced in a study of long-term antiretroviral therapy in people with HIV (dated by TCRdb to between 2021 and 2024). The immunoSEQ hsTCRB v3.0 assay was used at survey level resolution to sequence the TRB variable region. TCRdb limited this immuneACCESS table to in-frame rearrangements with V and J called. A share of clones is missing; checked studies link under half to unresolved V genes, and the rest is unexplained. Recorded for this sample are around 8,800 clones; roughly 80% of them occurred a single time. Approximately 15% of the sample comes from the top ten. The sample here was unsorted PBMCs, taken 0.4 years before starting antiretroviral therapy. These receptor sequences come from a man aged 25-40 years with HIV.

This clone is categorized as large (0.1 to 1%). The gene calls are TRBV28 and TRBJ1-3; D perhaps matches TRBD1 (6 bases). CDR1 is MDHEN and CDR2 is SYDVKM in the germline V gene. The CDR3 is made up of 17 amino acids. Trimming took 3 bases from V and 0 from J, leaving 15 bases between them. The CDR3 DNA is TGTGCCAGCAGTTTCTTGGGACACCGTTACTCTGGAAACACCATATATTTT. Amino acids: CASSFLGHRYSGNTIYF.

The J gene is TRBJ2-7, the V gene TRBV27, with 7 bases aligning to TRBD1. This CDR3 comprises 13 residues. Germline V gene data show CDR1 as MNHEY and CDR2 as SMNVEV (reference sequence). Trimming took 5 bases from V and 4 from J; bases not matched to a gene: 5. In nucleotides, the CDR3 is TGTGCCAGCAGTAACCCACAGGGGTACGAGCAGTACTTC. Translated, it gives CASSNPQGYEQYF.

This chain uses TRBV5-1 with TRBJ1-4; 8 bases fit TRBD1. V trimming: 3 bases; J trimming: 0 bases; junction bases outside the gene matches: 7. Germline CDR1 is SGHRS and CDR2 is YFSETQ. CDR3 length: 17 amino acids. The CDR3 DNA reads as TGCGCCAGCAGCTGGACAGGGTCAGGGGCAACTAATGAAAAACTGTTTTTT. This codes for CASSWTGSGATNEKLFF.

The V call is TRBV7-9, the J call TRBJ1-2; no reliable D call. Germline-derived CDR1 and CDR2 are SEHNR and FQNEAQ (reference sequence). Trimming took 3 bases from V and 8 from J, leaving 13 bases between them. This CDR3 spans 13 amino acids. The CDR3, as DNA: TGTGCCAGCAGCTTTTACAAGGAGAGAGGCTACACCTTC. Translating gives CASSFYKERGYTF.

The chain couples TRBV7-9 to TRBJ1-4; possibly TRBD1 for D (5 bases). CDR1 SEHNR and CDR2 FQNEAQ come from the germline V gene (reference sequence). The CDR3 covers 17 residues. Trimming shortened V by 2 bases and J by 0 bases, and 13 bases separated the two germline ends. CDR3 DNA sequence: TGTGCCAGCAGCTTAAGGGCAGGGTCGACAACTAATGAAAAACTGTTTTTT. Residues: CASSLRAGSTTNEKLFF.

This clone occurred a few times. The rearrangement joins TRBV6-5 to TRBJ2-3, with 10 bases that match TRBD2. This CDR3 contains 13 residues. V lost 7 bases to trimming and J lost 10 bases; unmatched junction nucleotides: 8. Germline CDR1 is MNHEY and CDR2 is SVGAGI. CDR3 in DNA: TGTGCCAGCACATCGAGCGGGGGGGGTGCGCAGTATTTT. This encodes CASTSSGGGAQYF.

The J gene is TRBJ1-1, the V gene TRBV6-1; D remains unclear. The CDR3 covers 12 residues. The germline V gene encodes CDR1 MNHNS and CDR2 SASEGT. V lost 4 bases to trimming and J lost 4 bases, with 7 bases between them. The CDR3 nucleotides are TGTGCCAGCAGTGTACCGGGCACTGAAGCTTTCTTT. Its translation: CASSVPGTEAFF.

For the CDR3, the DNA is TGTGCCAGCAGATTCAGGGGTGGTGGGATCTACTTCTTTGGGAACACTGAAGCTTTCTTT. It is translated as CASRFRGGGIYFFGNTEAFF. The chain is built from TRBV5-5 and TRBJ1-1; tentatively, D is TRBD1 (6 bases). This CDR3 spans 20 amino acids. V lost 5 bases, J lost 1 base, and 30 bases lay in between. Germline CDR1 and CDR2: SGHKS and YYEKEE (reference sequence).

The chain uses TRBV6-4 and TRBJ2-3, with 10 bases fitting TRBD1. The CDR3 loop spans 14 amino acids. V shed 2 bases and J 4 bases; nucleotides not matched to a gene: 0. Germline V gene lookup returns CDR1 MRHNA and CDR2 SNTAGT. CDR3 in amino acids: CASSDGQGADTQYF. The DNA of the CDR3 is TGTGCCAGCAGTGACGGACAGGGGGCAGATACGCAGTATTTT.

This clone was counted a few times. No DNA is shown, since the ends of the CDR3 on it are uncertain; the CDR3 is the one TCRdb lists. This rearrangement joins TRBV12-2 to TRBJ2-7; the table's TRBD1 call for D was not verified on the DNA. TRBV12-2 is a pseudogene locus. The CDR3 is made up of 18 amino acids, end residues included. CDR3 loop: CASRLSGWGQGATYEQYF.

The genes are TRBV29-1 and TRBJ1-1; 9 bases fit TRBD1. V shed 7 bases, J shed 4 bases, and the junction held 4 bases outside the gene matches. Germline V gene data show CDR1 as SQVTM and CDR2 as ANQGSEA. The CDR3 contains 12 residues. The CDR3 bases are TGCAGCGGACAGGGGGGGGGCACTGAAGCTTTCTTT. This translates into CSGQGGGTEAFF.

This chain joins TRBV27 and TRBJ2-1, with D possibly being TRBD1 or TRBD2 (5 bases each). This CDR3 spans 14 amino acids. V was cut by 2 bases and J by 10 bases, with 15 bases left in between. Germline V lookup: CDR1 MNHEY, CDR2 SMNVEV (reference sequence). The CDR3 DNA reads TGTGCCAGCAGTTTAGGGACCCCGGCCAGGGAGCAGTTCTTC. Translated: CASSLGTPAREQFF.

V and J are TRBV5-1 and TRBJ1-4; TRBD1 might be the D (5 bases). Trimming shortened V by 4 bases and J by 0 bases, and 13 bases separated the two germline ends. This CDR3 spans 16 amino acids. The germline V gene encodes CDR1 SGHRS and CDR2 YFSETQ. In DNA form, the CDR3 reads TGCGCCAGCAGCCTGGGGACCGAGGCAACTAATGAAAAACTGTTTTTT. As protein: CASSLGTEATNEKLFF.

The chain couples TRBV6-5 to TRBJ2-5, with 7 bases identical to TRBD1. After removal of 10 bases from V and 5 bases from J, the junction contained 4 bases not matched to a gene. The CDR3 spans 11 residues. Germline V gene data show CDR1 as MNHEY and CDR2 as SVGAGI. The CDR3 loop reads CATIRGETQYF. The CDR3 DNA reads as TGTGCCACTATCAGGGGGGAGACCCAGTACTTC.

The rearrangement joins TRBV4-3 to TRBJ1-1, with D unresolved. The CDR3 is made up of 17 amino acids. V dropped 1 base and J dropped 4 bases, with 19 bases sitting between them. The V gene's germline CDR1 is LGHNA and CDR2 YSLEER. The CDR3 loop reads CASSQVVALSRTTEAFF. CDR3 DNA sequence: TGCGCCAGCAGCCAAGTGGTAGCCCTATCTCGGACCACTGAAGCTTTCTTT.

This chain uses TRBV2 with TRBJ2-7; no clear D. The CDR3 consists of 14 residues. Germline CDR1 SNHLY, CDR2 FYNNEI. The V gene lost 3 bases and the J gene lost 2 bases, with 11 bases spanning the gap. The CDR3 reads CASSDWHSTYEQYF. CDR3 in DNA: TGTGCCAGCAGTGATTGGCACAGCACCTACGAGCAGTACTTC. Complete variable domain (other parts from reference TRBV2 and TRBJ2-7): EPEVTQTPSHQVTQMGQEVILRCVPISNHLYFYWYRQILGQKVEFLVSFYNNEISEKSEIFDDQFSVERPDGSNFTLKIRSTKLEDSAMYFCASSDWHSTYEQYFGPGTRLTVT.

The gene calls are TRBV4-1 and TRBJ2-7; no clear D gene. With 1 base removed from V and 3 bases from J, the gap between germline ends came to 4 bases. The CDR3 totals 12 residues. Germline V gene sequence: CDR1 MGHRA, CDR2 YSYEKL. The CDR3: CASSQVGYEQYF. The CDR3 bases are TGCGCCAGCAGCCAAGTGGGCTACGAGCAGTACTTC.

CDR3 nucleotide sequence: TGTGCCAGCAGCTCCTCAGATACGACAGGCAGGGGCTACACCTTC. Protein: CASSSSDTTGRGYTF. J is TRBJ1-2 and V is TRBV7-6; a weak D match, TRBD1 (6 bases). CDR1 SGHVS and CDR2 FNYEAQ come from the germline V gene. Trimming cost V 4 bases and J 8 bases, with 20 bases left between them. The CDR3 totals 15 residues.

The chain recombines TRBV28 with TRBJ2-7; 7 bases are shared with TRBD1. The germline V gene encodes CDR1 MDHEN and CDR2 SYDVKM. The CDR3 covers 18 residues. J was trimmed by 4 bases and V by 6 bases; bases with no gene match: 21. As DNA, the CDR3 is TGTGCCAGCAGCTCTCTGAGAGGAGACAGGGTCCCCCTATACGAGCAGTACTTC. This codes for CASSSLRGDRVPLYEQYF.

The chain combines TRBV6-5 with TRBJ2-7; the D is unclear. CDR1 is MNHEY and CDR2 is SVGAGI in the germline V gene. V gave up 6 bases and J gave up 6 bases, with 9 bases separating them. The CDR3 consists of 11 residues. The CDR3 loop reads CASSALSEQYF. CDR3 bases: TGTGCCAGCAGCGCGTTGAGCGAGCAGTACTTC.

V gene TRBV20-1 combines with J gene TRBJ2-5; D ambiguous. The germline gives CDR1 DFQATT, CDR2 SNEGSKA (reference sequence). Between the trimmed V and J ends, which lost 0 bases and 5 bases, there was a span of 4 bases. CDR3 size: 11 residues. The CDR3 region is CSARDLETQYF. The CDR3 DNA reads as TGCAGTGCTAGAGATCTGGAGACCCAGTACTTC.

The chain is built from TRBV5-4 and TRBJ2-7; D tentatively fits TRBD1 or TRBD2 (6 bases each). The CDR3 is made up of 13 amino acids. Germline V CDR1 and CDR2: SGHNT, YYREEE (reference sequence). Trimming cost V 7 bases and J 4 bases, with 15 bases left between them. CDR3 DNA: TGTGCCAGCCGACCCGGAGGGGGTTACGAGCAGTACTTC. Translating it yields CASRPGGGYEQYF.

The chain is built from TRBV6-5 and TRBJ1-5, with TRBD1 matching over 7 bases. CDR3 size: 15 residues. The germline CDR1 and CDR2 sequences are MNHEY and SVGAGI. V dropped 5 bases and J dropped 4; count of bases not matched to a gene: 8. CDR3 residues: CASSLTGEGNQPQHF. CDR3 bases: TGTGCCAGCAGTCTCACAGGGGAGGGAAATCAGCCCCAGCATTTT.

The rearrangement links TRBV5-1 to TRBJ2-7; perhaps TRBD2 as D (6 bases). Trimming took 0 bases from V and 5 from J, leaving 9 bases between them. CDR3 length: 13 residues. Germline V CDR1 and CDR2: SGHRS, YFSETQ. This chain's CDR3 is CASSLARRDEQYF. The CDR3, as DNA: TGCGCCAGCAGCTTGGCTAGGAGGGACGAGCAGTACTTC.

The V gene is TRBV9, the J gene TRBJ2-3, with D hard to call. The germline V gene encodes CDR1 SGDLS and CDR2 YYNGEE. The germline V and J ends were trimmed by 0 bases and 2 bases, with 10 bases remaining between them. This CDR3 is built from 15 residues. This CDR3 is CASSVGVTPTDTQYF. CDR3 coding DNA: TGTGCCAGCAGCGTAGGTGTGACTCCCACAGATACGCAGTATTTT.

DNA for the CDR3: TGTGCCAGCAGCCTTGTGACAGGGGAAGCTTTCTTT. Its protein is CASSLVTGEAFF. The chain carries TRBV5-6 and TRBJ1-1; 7 nucleotides match TRBD1. CDR3 length equals 12 residues. Trimming at V came to 4 bases and at J to 8 bases, leaving 5 bases not matched to a gene. Germline V CDR1 and CDR2: SGHDT, YYEEEE.